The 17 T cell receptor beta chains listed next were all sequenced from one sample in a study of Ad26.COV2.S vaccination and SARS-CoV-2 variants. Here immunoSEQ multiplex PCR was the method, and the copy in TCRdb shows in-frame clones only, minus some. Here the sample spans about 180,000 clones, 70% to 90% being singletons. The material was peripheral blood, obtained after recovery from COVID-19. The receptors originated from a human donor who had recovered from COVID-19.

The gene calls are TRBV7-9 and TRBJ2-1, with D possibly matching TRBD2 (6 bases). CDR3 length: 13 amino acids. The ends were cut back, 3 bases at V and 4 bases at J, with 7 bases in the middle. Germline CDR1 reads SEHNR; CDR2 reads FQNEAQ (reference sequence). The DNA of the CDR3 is TGTGCCAGCAGCTTTCGGGGGTACAATGAGCAGTTCTTC. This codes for CASSFRGYNEQFF.

The DNA of the CDR3 is TGTGCCAGCAGCTTAGAGGGGACCCAACTACGCGAGCAGTACTTC. Its translation: CASSLEGTQLREQYF. The chain carries TRBV7-2 and TRBJ2-7, with D perhaps given as TRBD1 or TRBD2 (5 bases each). Germline values: CDR1 SGHTA, CDR2 FQGNSA. The CDR3 runs to 15 residues. V lost 1 base to trimming and J lost 6 bases, with 16 bases between them.

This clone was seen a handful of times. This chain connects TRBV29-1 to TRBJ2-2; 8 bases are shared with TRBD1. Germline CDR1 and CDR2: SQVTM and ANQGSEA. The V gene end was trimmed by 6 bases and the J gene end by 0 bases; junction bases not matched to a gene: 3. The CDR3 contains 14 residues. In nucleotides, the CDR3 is TGCAGCGTACAGGGGGTCGCGAACACCGGGGAGCTGTTTTTT. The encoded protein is CSVQGVANTGELFF.

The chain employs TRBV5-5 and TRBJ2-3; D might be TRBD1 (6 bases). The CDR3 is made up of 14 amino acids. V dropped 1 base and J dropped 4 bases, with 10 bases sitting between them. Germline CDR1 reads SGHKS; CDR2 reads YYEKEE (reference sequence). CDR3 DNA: TGTGCCAGCAGCTTGTCACAGGGATCAGATACGCAGTATTTT. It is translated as CASSLSQGSDTQYF.

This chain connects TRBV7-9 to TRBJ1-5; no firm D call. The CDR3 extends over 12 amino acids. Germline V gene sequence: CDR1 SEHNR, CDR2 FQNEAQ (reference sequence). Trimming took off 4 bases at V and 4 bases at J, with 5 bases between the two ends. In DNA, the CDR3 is TGTGCCAGCAGCTCCCGGAATCAGCCCCAGCATTTT. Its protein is CASSSRNQPQHF.

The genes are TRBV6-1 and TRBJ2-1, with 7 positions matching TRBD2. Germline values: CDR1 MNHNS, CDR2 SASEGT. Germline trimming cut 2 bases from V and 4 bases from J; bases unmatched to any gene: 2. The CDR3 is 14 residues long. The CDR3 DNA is TGTGCCAGCAGTGAATGGCGGGAGTACAATGAGCAGTTCTTC. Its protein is CASSEWREYNEQFF.

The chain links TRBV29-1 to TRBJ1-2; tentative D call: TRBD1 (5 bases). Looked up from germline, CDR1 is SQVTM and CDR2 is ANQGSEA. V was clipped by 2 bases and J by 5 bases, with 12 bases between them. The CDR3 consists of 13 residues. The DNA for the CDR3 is TGCAGCGTTGAATCCGGGACGGCTTATGGCTACACCTTC. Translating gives CSVESGTAYGYTF.

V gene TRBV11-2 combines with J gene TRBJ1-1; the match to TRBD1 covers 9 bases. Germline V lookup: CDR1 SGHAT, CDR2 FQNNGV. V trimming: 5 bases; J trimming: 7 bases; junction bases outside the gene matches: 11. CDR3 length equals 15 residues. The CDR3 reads CASSPIWTGENEAFF. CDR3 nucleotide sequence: TGTGCCAGCAGCCCCATTTGGACAGGGGAGAATGAAGCTTTCTTT.

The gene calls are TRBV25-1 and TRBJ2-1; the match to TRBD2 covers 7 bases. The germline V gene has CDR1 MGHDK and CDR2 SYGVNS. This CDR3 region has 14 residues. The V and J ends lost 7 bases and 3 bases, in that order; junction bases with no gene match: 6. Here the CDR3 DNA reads TGTGCCAGCATCCAAGCGGGGAACTACAATGAGCAGTTCTTC. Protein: CASIQAGNYNEQFF.

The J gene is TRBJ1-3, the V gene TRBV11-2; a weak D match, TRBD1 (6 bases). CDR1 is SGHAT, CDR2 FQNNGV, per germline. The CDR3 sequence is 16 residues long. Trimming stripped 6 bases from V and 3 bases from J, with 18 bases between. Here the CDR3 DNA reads TGTGCCAGCAGTCTCATCAGGGGCAGGCGTGGAAACACCATATATTTT. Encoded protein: CASSLIRGRRGNTIYF.

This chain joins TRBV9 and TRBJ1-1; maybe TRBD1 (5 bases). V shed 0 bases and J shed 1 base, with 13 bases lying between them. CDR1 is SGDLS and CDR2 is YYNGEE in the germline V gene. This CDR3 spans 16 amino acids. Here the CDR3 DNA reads TGTGCCAGCAGCGTAGAAGGGGAGGTTTGGAACACTGAAGCTTTCTTT. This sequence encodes CASSVEGEVWNTEAFF.

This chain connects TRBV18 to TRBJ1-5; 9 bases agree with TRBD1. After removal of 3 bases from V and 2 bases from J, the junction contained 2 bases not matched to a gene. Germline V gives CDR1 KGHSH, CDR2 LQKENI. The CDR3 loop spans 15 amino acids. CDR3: CASSPGQGGNQPQHF. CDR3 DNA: TGTGCCAGCTCACCGGGACAGGGAGGCAATCAGCCCCAGCATTTT.

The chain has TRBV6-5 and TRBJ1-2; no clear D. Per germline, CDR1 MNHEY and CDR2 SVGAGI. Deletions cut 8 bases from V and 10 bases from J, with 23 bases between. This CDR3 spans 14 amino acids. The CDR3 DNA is TGTGCCAGCTCAGCTCGCAGTTTGATGTCTGTCTACACCTTC. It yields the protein CASSARSLMSVYTF.

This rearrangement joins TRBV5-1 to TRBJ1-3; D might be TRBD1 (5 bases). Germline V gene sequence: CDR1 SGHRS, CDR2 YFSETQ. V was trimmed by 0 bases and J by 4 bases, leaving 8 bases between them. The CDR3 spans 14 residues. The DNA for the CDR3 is TGCGCCAGCAGCTTGGGAGGACAAGGAAACACCATATATTTT. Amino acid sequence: CASSLGGQGNTIYF.

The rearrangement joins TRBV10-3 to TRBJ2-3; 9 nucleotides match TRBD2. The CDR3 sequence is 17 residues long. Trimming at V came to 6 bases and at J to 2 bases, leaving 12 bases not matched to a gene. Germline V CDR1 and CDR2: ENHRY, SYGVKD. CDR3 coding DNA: TGTGCCATCAGGGGTAGGGCTAGCGGGATCAACACAGATACGCAGTATTTT. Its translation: CAIRGRASGINTDTQYF.

The CDR3 spells CASSVPGLDSRVYEQYF. In DNA form, the CDR3 reads TGTGCCAGCAGTGTACCGGGACTAGATTCACGAGTCTACGAGCAGTACTTC. The chain employs TRBV6-1 and TRBJ2-7; 8 nucleotides match TRBD2. The CDR3 is made up of 17 amino acids. The germline gives CDR1 MNHNS, CDR2 SASEGT. V shed 4 bases, J shed 3 bases, and the junction held 14 bases outside the gene matches.

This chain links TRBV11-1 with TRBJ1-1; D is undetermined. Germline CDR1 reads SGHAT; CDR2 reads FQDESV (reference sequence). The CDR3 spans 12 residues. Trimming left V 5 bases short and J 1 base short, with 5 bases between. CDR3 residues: CASSRRNTEAFF. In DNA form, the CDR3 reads TGTGCCAGCAGCCGTCGGAACACTGAAGCTTTCTTT. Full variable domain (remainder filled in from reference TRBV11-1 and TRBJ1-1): EAEVAQSPRYKITEKSQAVAFWCDPISGHATLYWYRQILGQGPELLVQFQDESVVDDSQLPKDRFSAERLKGVDSTLKIQPAELGDSAMYLCASSRRNTEAFFGQGTRLTVV.